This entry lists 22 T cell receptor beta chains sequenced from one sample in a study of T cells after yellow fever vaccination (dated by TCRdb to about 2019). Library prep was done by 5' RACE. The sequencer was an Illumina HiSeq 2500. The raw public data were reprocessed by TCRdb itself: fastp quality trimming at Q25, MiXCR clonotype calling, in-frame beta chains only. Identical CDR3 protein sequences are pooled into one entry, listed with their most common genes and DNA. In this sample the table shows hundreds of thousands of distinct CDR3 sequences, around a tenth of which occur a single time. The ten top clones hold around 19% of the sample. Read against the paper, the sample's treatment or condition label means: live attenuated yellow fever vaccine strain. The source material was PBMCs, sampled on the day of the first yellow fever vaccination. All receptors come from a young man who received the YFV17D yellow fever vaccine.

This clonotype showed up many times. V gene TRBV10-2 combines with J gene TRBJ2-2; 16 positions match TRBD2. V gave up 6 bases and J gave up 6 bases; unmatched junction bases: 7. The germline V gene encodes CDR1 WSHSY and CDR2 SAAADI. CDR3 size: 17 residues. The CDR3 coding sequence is TGCGCCAGCAGCGGGACTAGCGGGGGGGCCATCGCCGGGGAGCTGTTTTTT. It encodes CASSGTSGGAIAGELFF.

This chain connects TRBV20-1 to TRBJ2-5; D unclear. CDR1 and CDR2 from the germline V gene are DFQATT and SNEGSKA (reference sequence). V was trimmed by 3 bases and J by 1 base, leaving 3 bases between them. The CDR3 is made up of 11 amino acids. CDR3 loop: CSASLQETQYF. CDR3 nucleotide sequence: TGCAGTGCTAGCCTCCAAGAGACCCAGTACTTC.

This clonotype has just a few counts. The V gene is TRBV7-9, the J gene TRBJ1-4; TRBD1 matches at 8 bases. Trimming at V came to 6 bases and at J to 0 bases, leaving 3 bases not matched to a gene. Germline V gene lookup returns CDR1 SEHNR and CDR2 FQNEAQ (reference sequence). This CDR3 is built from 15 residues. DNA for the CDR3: TGTGCCAGCAGGTCAGGGGGCACAACTAATGAAAAACTGTTTTTT. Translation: CASRSGGTTNEKLFF.

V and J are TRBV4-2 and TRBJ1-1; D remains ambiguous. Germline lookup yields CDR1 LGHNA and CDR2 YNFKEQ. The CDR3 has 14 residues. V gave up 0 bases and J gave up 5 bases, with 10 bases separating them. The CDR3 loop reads CASSQDGSKTEAFF. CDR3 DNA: TGTGCCAGCAGCCAAGACGGGTCTAAGACTGAAGCTTTCTTT.

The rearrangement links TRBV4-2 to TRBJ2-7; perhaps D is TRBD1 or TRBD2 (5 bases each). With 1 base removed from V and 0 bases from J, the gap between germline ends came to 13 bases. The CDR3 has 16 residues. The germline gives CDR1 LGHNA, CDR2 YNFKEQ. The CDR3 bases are TGTGCCAGCAGCCAAGCCACCGGGGCGAGCTCCTACGAGCAGTACTTC. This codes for CASSQATGASSYEQYF.

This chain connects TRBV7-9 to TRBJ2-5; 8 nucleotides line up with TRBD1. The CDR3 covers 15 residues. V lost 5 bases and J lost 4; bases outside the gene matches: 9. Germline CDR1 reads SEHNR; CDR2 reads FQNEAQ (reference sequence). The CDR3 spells CASSPRTGSGETQYF. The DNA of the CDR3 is TGTGCCAGCAGCCCTCGGACAGGGTCGGGAGAGACCCAGTACTTC.

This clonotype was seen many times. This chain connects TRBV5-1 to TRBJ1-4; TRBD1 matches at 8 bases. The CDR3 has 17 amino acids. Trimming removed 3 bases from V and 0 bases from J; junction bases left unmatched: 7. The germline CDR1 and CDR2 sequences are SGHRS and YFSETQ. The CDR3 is CASSWGTGSPTNEKLFF. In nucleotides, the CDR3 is TGCGCCAGCAGCTGGGGGACAGGCTCGCCAACTAATGAAAAACTGTTTTTT.

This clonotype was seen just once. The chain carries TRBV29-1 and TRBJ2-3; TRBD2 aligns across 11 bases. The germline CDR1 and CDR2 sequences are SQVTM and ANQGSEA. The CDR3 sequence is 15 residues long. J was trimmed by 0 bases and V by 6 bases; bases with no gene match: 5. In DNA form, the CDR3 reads TGCAGCGTGGGACTAGCGGAGCGAAGCACAGATACGCAGTATTTT. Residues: CSVGLAERSTDTQYF.

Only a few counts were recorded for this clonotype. The CDR3 region has the DNA TGTGCCTGGAGTGCCGGGACGTCGAATGAAAAACTGTTTTTT. It specifies CAWSAGTSNEKLFF. The chain recombines TRBV30 with TRBJ1-4, with D maybe TRBD1 (5 bases). CDR1 and CDR2 from the germline V gene are GTSNPN and SVGIG (reference sequence). V lost 1 base and J 5 bases, leaving 11 bases between the germline ends. The CDR3 runs to 14 residues.

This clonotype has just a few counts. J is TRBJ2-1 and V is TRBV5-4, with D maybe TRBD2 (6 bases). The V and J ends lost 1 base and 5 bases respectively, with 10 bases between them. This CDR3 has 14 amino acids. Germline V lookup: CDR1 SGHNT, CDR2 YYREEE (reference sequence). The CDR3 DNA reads TGTGCCAGCAGCTTGCCTCGACTAGACAATGAGCAGTTCTTC. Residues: CASSLPRLDNEQFF.

DNA for the CDR3: TGCAGCGTTGATAAGGGGAAGAACACTGAAGCTTTCTTT. This sequence encodes CSVDKGKNTEAFF. This rearrangement joins TRBV29-1 to TRBJ1-1; TRBD1 might be the D (5 bases). Germline V lookup: CDR1 SQVTM, CDR2 ANQGSEA. This CDR3 has 13 residues. Trimming stripped 3 bases from V and 1 base from J, with 9 bases between.

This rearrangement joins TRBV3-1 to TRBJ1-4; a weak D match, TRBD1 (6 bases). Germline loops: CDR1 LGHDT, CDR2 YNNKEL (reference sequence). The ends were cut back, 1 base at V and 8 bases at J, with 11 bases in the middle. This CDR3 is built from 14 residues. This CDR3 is CASSQGGLGEKLFF. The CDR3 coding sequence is TGTGCCAGCAGCCAAGGGGGGCTAGGAGAAAAACTGTTTTTT.

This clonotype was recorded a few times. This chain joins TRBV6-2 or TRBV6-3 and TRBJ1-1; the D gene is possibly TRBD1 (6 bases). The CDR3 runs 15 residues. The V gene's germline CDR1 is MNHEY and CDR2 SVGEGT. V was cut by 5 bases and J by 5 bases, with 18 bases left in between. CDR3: CASSLLVEGGTEAFF. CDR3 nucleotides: TGTGCCAGCAGTCTTCTCGTGGAAGGGGGTACTGAAGCTTTCTTT.

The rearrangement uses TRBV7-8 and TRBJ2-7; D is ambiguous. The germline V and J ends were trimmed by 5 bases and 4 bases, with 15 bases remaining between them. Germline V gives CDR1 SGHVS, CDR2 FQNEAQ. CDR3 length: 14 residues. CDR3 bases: TGTGCCAGCAGCGACCTCCCCGGGCAGTACGAGCAGTACGTC. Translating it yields CASSDLPGQYEQYV.

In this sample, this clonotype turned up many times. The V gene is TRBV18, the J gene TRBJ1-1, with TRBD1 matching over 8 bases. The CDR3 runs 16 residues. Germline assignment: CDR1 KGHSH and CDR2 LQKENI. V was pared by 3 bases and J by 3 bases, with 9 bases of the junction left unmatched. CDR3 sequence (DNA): TGTGCCAGCTCACCTAACTCAGGGGGCTGGTACACTGAAGCTTTCTTT. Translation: CASSPNSGGWYTEAFF. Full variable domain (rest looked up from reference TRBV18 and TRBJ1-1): NAGVMQNPRHLVRRRGQEARLRCSPMKGHSHVYWYRQLPEEGLKFMVYLQKENIIDESGMPKERFSAEFPKEGPSILRIQQVVRGDSAAYFCASSPNSGGWYTEAFFGQGTRLTVV.

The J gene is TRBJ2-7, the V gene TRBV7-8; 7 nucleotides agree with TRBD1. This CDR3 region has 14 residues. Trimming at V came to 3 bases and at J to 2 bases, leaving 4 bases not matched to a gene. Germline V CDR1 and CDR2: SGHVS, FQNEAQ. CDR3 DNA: TGTGCCAGCAGCTTGCAGGGACAGACCTACGAGCAGTACTTC. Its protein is CASSLQGQTYEQYF.

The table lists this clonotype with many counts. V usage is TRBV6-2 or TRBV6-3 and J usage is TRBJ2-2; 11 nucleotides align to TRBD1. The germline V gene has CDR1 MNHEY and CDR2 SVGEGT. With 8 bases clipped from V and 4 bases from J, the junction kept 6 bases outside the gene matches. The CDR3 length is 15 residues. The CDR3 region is CASGRTGGRTGELFF. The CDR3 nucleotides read TGTGCCAGCGGACGGACAGGGGGCCGCACCGGGGAGCTGTTTTTT.

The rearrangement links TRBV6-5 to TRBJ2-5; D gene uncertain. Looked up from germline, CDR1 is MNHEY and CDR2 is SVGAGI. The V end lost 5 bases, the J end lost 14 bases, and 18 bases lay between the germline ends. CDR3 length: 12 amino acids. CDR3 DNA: TGTGCCAGCAGTACCCGAGGTCAGACCCTATACTTC. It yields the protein CASSTRGQTLYF.

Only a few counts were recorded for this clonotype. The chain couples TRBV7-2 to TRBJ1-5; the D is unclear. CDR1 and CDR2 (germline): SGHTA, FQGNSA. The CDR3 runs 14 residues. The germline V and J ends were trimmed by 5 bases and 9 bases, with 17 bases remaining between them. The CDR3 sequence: CASSATMEIAPQHF. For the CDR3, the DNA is TGTGCCAGCAGCGCTACCATGGAGATCGCGCCCCAGCATTTT.

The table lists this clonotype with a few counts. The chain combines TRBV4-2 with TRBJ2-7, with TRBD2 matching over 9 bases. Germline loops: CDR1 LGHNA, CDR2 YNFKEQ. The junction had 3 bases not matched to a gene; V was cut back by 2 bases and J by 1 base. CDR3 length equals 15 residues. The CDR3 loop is CASSQKRGDSYEQYF. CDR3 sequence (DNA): TGTGCCAGCAGCCAAAAGCGGGGGGATTCCTACGAGCAGTACTTC.

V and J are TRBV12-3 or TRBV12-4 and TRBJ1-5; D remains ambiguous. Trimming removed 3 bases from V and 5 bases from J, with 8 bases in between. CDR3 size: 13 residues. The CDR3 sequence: CASSLEGDQPQHF. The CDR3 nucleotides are TGTGCCAGCAGTTTGGAGGGTGATCAGCCCCAGCATTTT.

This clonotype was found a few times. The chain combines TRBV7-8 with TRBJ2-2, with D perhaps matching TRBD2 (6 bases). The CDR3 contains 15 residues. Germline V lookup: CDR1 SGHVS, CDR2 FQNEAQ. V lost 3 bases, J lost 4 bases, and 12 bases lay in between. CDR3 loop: CASSFVGLGTGELFF. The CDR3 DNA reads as TGTGCCAGCAGCTTTGTGGGACTGGGCACCGGGGAGCTGTTTTTT. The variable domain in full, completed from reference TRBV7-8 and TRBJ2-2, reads GAGVSQSPRYKVAKRGQDVALRCDPISGHVSLFWYQQALGQGPEFLTYFQNEAQLDKSGLPSDRFFAERPEGSVSTLKIQRTQQEDSAVYLCASSFVGLGTGELFFGEGSRLTVL.